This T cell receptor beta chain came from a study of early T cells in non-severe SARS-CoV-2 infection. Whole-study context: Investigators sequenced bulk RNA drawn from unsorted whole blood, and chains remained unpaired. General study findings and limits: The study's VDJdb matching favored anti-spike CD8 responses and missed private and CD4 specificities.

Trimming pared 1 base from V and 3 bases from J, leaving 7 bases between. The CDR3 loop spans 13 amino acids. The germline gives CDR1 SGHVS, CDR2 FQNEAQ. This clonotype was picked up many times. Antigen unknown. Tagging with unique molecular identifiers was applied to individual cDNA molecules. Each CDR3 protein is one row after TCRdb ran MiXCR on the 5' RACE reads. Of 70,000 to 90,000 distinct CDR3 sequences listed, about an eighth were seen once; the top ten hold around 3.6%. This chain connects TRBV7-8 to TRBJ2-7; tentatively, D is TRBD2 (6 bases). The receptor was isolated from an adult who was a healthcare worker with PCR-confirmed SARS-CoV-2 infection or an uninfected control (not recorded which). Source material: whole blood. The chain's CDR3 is CASSLGRDYEQYF. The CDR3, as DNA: TGTGCCAGCAGCTTAGGGAGGGACTACGAGCAGTACTTC.